Below are 3 T cell receptor beta chains sequenced from a single sample in a study of T cell changes during pregnancy in multiple sclerosis. Assay: immunoSEQ multiplex PCR; the TCRdb copy retains only in-frame clones and omits some. The sample lists tens of thousands of clones; about 85% were seen once. The starting material was peripheral blood, obtained before pregnancy. These receptors were obtained from a female donor with multiple sclerosis, enrolled in a pregnancy study.

The rearrangement uses TRBV7-6 and TRBJ1-5; the D gene is possibly TRBD1 (5 bases). Trimming removed 5 bases from V and 7 bases from J, with 18 bases in between. The CDR3 consists of 15 residues. Germline V gene sequence: CDR1 SGHVS, CDR2 FNYEAQ. The CDR3 is CASSRGTTAGQPQHF. The CDR3, as DNA: TGTGCCAGCAGCCGGGGGACCACAGCAGGGCAGCCCCAGCATTTT.

The chain carries TRBV18 and TRBJ2-3, with 12 bases fitting TRBD2. Germline V gene lookup returns CDR1 KGHSH and CDR2 LQKENI. V lost 3 bases, J lost 0 bases, and 4 bases stayed unmatched. The CDR3 sequence is 17 residues long. The CDR3 nucleotides read TGTGCCAGCTCACCTAGGACTAGCGGGGTTAGCACAGATACGCAGTATTTT. It is translated as CASSPRTSGVSTDTQYF.

In DNA, the CDR3 is TGTGCCAGCAGTTCCCGACAGTTCACTGAAGCTTTCTTT. Its protein product is CASSSRQFTEAFF. This chain joins TRBV6-5 and TRBJ1-1; the D gene is possibly TRBD1 (5 bases). The germline gives CDR1 MNHEY, CDR2 SVGAGI. This CDR3 contains 13 residues. V was clipped by 4 bases and J by 4 bases, with 10 bases between them.